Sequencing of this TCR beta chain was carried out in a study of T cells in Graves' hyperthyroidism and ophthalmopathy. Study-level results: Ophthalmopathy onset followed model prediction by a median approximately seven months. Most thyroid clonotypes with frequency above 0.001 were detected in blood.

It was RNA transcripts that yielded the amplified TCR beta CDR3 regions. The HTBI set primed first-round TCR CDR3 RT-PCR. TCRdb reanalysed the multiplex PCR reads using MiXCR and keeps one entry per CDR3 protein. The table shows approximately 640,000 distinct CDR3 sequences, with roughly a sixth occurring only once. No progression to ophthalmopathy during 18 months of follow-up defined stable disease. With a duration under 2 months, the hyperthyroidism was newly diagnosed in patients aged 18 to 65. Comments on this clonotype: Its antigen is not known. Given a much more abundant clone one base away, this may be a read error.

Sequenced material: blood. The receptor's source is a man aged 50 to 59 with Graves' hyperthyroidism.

The CDR3 DNA follows: TGTGCCAGCAGCACTCGACAGGCAAACACCATATATTTT. This translates into CASSTRQANTIYF. The chain combines TRBV7-2 with TRBJ1-3; D may be TRBD1 (6 bases). Germline lookup yields CDR1 SGHTA and CDR2 FQGNSA. The V end lost 5 bases, the J end lost 6 bases, and 11 bases lay between the germline ends. This CDR3 contains 13 residues. The whole variable domain, remainder taken from reference TRBV7-2 and TRBJ1-3, is GAGVSQSPSNKVTEKGKDVELRCDPISGHTALYWYRQSLGQGLEFLIYFQGNSAPDKSGLPSDRFSAERTGGSVSTLTIQRTQQEDSAVYLCASSTRQANTIYFGEGSWLTVV.